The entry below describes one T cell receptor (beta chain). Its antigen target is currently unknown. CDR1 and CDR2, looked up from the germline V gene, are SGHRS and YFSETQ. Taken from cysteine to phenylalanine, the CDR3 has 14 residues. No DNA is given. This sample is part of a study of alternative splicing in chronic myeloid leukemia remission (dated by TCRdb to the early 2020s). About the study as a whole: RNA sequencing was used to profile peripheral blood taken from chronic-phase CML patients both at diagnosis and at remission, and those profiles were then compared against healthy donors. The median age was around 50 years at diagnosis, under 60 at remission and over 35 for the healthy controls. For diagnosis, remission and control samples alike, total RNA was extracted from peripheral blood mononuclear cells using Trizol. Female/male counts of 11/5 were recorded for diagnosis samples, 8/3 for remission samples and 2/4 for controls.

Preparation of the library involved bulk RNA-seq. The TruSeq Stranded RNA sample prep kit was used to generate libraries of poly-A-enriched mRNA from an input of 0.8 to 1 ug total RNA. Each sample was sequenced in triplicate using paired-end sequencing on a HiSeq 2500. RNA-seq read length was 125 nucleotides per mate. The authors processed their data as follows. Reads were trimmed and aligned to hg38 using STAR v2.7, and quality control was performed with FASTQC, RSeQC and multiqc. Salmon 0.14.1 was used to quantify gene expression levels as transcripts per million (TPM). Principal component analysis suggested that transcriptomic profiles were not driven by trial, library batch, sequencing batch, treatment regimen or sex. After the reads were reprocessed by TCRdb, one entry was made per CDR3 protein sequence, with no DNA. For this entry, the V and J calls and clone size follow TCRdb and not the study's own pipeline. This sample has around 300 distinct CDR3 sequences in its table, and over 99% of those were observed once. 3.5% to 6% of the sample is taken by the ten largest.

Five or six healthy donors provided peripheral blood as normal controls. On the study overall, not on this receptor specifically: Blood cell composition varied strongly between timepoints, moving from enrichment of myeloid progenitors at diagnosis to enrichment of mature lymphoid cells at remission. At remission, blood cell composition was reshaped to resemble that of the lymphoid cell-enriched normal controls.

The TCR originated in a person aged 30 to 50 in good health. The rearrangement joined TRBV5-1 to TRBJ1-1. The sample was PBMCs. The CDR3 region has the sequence CASSLLPGDTEAFF.